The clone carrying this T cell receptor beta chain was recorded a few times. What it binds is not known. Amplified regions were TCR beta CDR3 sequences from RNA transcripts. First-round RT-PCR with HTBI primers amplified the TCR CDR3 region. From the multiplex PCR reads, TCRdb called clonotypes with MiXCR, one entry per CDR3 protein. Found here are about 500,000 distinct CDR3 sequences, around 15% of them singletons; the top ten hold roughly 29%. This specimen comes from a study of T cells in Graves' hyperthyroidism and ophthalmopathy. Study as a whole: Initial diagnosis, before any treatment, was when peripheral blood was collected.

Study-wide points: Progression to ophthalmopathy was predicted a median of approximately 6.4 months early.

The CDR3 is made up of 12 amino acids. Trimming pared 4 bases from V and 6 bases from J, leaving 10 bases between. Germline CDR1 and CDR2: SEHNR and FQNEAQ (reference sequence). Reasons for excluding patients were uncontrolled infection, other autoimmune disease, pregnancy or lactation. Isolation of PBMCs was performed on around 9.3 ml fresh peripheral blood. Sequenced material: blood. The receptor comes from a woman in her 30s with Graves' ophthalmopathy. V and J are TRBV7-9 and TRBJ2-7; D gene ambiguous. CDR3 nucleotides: TGTGCCAGCAGCTCCCCAGTGCCCGAGCAGTACTTC. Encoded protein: CASSSPVPEQYF. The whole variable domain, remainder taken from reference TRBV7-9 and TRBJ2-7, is DTGVSQNPRHKITKRGQNVTFRCDPISEHNRLYWYRQTLGQGPEFLTYFQNEAQLEKSRLLSDRFSAERPKGSFSTLEIQRTEQGDSAMYLCASSSPVPEQYFGPGTRLTVT.